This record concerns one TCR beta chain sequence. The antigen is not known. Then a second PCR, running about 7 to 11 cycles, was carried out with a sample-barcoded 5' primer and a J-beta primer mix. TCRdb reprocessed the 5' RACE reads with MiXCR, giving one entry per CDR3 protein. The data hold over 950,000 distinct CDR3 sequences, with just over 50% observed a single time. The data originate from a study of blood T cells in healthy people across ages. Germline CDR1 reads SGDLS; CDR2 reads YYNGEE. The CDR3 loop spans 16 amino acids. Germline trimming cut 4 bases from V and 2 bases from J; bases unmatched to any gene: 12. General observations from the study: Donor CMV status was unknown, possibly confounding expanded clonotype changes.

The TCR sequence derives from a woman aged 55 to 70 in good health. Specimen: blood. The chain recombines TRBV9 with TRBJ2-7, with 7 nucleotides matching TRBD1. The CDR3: CASSPSPGTAPYEQYF. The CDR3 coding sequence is TGTGCCAGCAGCCCCTCCCCCGGGACAGCCCCCTACGAGCAGTACTTC.